What follows are 20 T cell receptor beta chains derived from one specimen sequenced in a study of cytotoxic CD8 clonotypes in ibrutinib-treated CLL (dated by TCRdb to about 2021). Receptor amplification or capture employed the immunoSEQ multiplex PCR assay. The immuneACCESS repertoire file appears here via TCRdb, limited to in-frame rearrangements. These files lack a portion of the clones; in checked studies, under half of the deficit traces to unresolved V genes, and the cause of the others is not known. The sample records approximately 330,000 clones, roughly 79% of which are singletons. The ten largest clones add up to under 8.5% of the sample. Material: PBMCs, obtained before ibrutinib treatment. The receptors here all came from a human donor with chronic lymphocytic leukemia.

The J gene is TRBJ2-1, the V gene TRBV6-5, with D tentatively TRBD2 (5 bases). CDR1 and CDR2 (germline): MNHEY, SVGAGI. The CDR3 is 13 amino acids. Trimming stripped 1 base from V and 9 bases from J, with 10 bases between. CDR3 bases: TGTGCCAGCAGTTACTTAGCGATGGGTGAGCAGTTCTTC. Protein sequence: CASSYLAMGEQFF.

CDR3 bases: TGCAGCGTGACTACGCTAGGGGCACCTAATGAAAAACTGTTTTTT. Encoded protein: CSVTTLGAPNEKLFF. V usage is TRBV29-1 and J usage is TRBJ1-4, with D tentatively TRBD1 (5 bases). V gave up 6 bases and J gave up 3 bases, with 17 bases separating them. CDR3 length: 15 residues. Germline lookup yields CDR1 SQVTM and CDR2 ANQGSEA.

A word on this clone: Other DNA sequences from this sample encode an identical CDR3 as well. This chain uses TRBV9 with TRBJ2-7; 7 positions agree with TRBD2. CDR3 length: 15 amino acids. The germline gives CDR1 SGDLS, CDR2 YYNGEE. With V trimmed by 0 bases and J by 1 base, 4 bases remained unmatched. This chain's CDR3 is CASSVGASGSYEQYF. CDR3 nucleotides: TGTGCCAGCAGCGTAGGAGCTAGCGGTTCCTACGAGCAGTACTTC.

The chain is built from TRBV23-1 and TRBJ2-7, with TRBD2 identical over 13 bases. TRBV23-1 is recorded as an ORF, its role being uncertain. The V gene end was trimmed by 6 bases and the J gene end by 7 bases; junction bases not matched to a gene: 9. The CDR3 covers 15 residues. The chain's CDR3 is CASSLLAGGPGEQYF. CDR3 coding DNA: TGCGCCAGCAGCCTACTAGCGGGAGGGCCCGGTGAGCAGTACTTC.

In nucleotides, the CDR3 is TGTGCCAGCAGTTTATTTCCCCAGGTGGACACTGAAGCTTTCTTT. Amino acid sequence: CASSLFPQVDTEAFF. This chain joins TRBV28 and TRBJ1-1; D not certain. V shed 1 base and J shed 3 bases, with 12 bases lying between them. In germline, CDR1 is MDHEN, CDR2 SYDVKM. This CDR3 has 15 residues. The variable domain in full, completed from reference TRBV28 and TRBJ1-1, reads DVKVTQSSRYLVKRTGEKVFLECVQDMDHENMFWYRQDPGLGLRLIYFSYDVKMKEKGDIPEGYSVSREKKERFSLILESASTNQTSMYLCASSLFPQVDTEAFFGQGTRLTVV.

The J gene is TRBJ2-7, the V gene TRBV6-5; 11 positions agree with TRBD2. The V gene end was trimmed by 1 base and the J gene end by 3 bases; junction bases not matched to a gene: 5. Germline CDR1 MNHEY, CDR2 SVGAGI. This CDR3 has 16 amino acids. CDR3 sequence (DNA): TGTGCCAGCAGTTACTTGGTAGCGGGAGGGAGCTACGAGCAGTACTTC. Residues: CASSYLVAGGSYEQYF.

The rearrangement joins TRBV12-5 to TRBJ1-1; 9 nucleotides line up with TRBD1. This CDR3 is 14 amino acids long. Germline V gene lookup returns CDR1 LGHNT and CDR2 FRNRAP. The trim removed 1 base at V and 6 bases at J, leaving 3 bases unmatched. The CDR3 reads CASGLGQGEAEAFF. The CDR3 DNA sequence: TGTGCTAGTGGTTTGGGACAGGGGGAGGCTGAAGCTTTCTTT.

This clone appeared a single time. The rearrangement joins TRBV9 to TRBJ2-1; tentatively, D is TRBD2 (6 bases). The CDR3 contains 14 residues. Trimming stripped 0 bases from V and 3 bases from J, with 7 bases between. Germline V CDR1 and CDR2: SGDLS, YYNGEE. The CDR3 DNA follows: TGTGCCAGCAGCGTAGTCGGGAGCTACAATGAGCAGTTCTTC. Translated: CASSVVGSYNEQFF.

This chain links TRBV11-2 with TRBJ1-1; tentatively, D is TRBD1 (5 bases). Trimming removed 2 bases at V and 4 bases at J, with 11 bases between. The CDR3 is 14 amino acids. Germline CDR1 is SGHAT and CDR2 is FQNNGV. CDR3 region: CASSLFWGSTEAFF. The CDR3 coding sequence is TGTGCCAGCAGCTTATTTTGGGGCAGCACTGAAGCTTTCTTT. Combining the CDR3 with reference TRBV11-2 and TRBJ1-1 gives the whole variable domain EAGVAQSPRYKIIEKRQSVAFWCNPISGHATLYWYQQILGQGPKLLIQFQNNGVVDDSQLPKDRFSAERLKGVDSTLKIQPAKLEDSAVYLCASSLFWGSTEAFFGQGTRLTVV.

The chain has TRBV5-4 and TRBJ2-1; D possibly corresponds to TRBD2 (7 bases). The CDR3 length is 15 residues. The V and J ends lost 4 bases and 9 bases respectively, with 20 bases between them. CDR1 is SGHNT, CDR2 YYREEE, per germline (reference sequence). CDR3 residues: CASSPIGGGPFEQFF. As DNA, the CDR3 is TGTGCCAGCAGCCCCATAGGGGGAGGGCCCTTTGAGCAGTTCTTC.

This clone was observed a handful of times. This chain uses TRBV28 with TRBJ2-7; a weak D match, TRBD2 (5 bases). Trimming shortened V by 3 bases and J by 4 bases, and 13 bases separated the two germline ends. Germline CDR1 is MDHEN and CDR2 is SYDVKM. This CDR3 has 14 amino acids. Here the CDR3 DNA reads TGTGCCAGCAGTTTGGTGACTACCCGATACGAGCAGTACTTC. It yields the protein CASSLVTTRYEQYF.

The V and J genes are TRBV30 and TRBJ1-5, with 8 bases lining up with TRBD1. J lost 4 bases, V lost 3 bases, and 8 bases had no gene match. CDR1 is GTSNPN, CDR2 SVGIG, per germline (reference sequence). CDR3 size: 15 residues. Written as DNA, the CDR3 is TGTGCCTGGAGCCCCGCTGACAGGGGAAATCAGCCCCAGCATTTT. The encoded protein is CAWSPADRGNQPQHF.

This clone was counted a few times. V gene TRBV7-2 combines with J gene TRBJ1-2; TRBD1 matches 8 bases. CDR1 is SGHTA, CDR2 FQGNSA, per germline. The CDR3 runs 15 residues. Germline trimming cut 0 bases from V and 4 bases from J; bases unmatched to any gene: 4. The CDR3 loop is CASSLAGTGRYGYTF. The CDR3 DNA reads TGTGCCAGCAGCTTAGCAGGGACAGGCCGCTATGGCTACACCTTC.

The CDR3 region is CASSYRTRNEQYF. For the CDR3, the DNA is TGTGCCAGCAGTTACCGGACAAGGAACGAGCAGTACTTC. The J gene is TRBJ2-7, the V gene TRBV6-5, with D possibly being TRBD1 (5 bases). V gave up 2 bases and J gave up 5 bases, with 10 bases separating them. Germline V gene lookup returns CDR1 MNHEY and CDR2 SVGAGI. The length of the CDR3 is 13 residues.

The rearrangement joins TRBV27 to TRBJ2-5; D tentatively fits TRBD1 or TRBD2 (6 bases each). Per the germline V gene, CDR1 is MNHEY and CDR2 is SMNVEV (reference sequence). CDR3 length equals 15 residues. V was shortened by 6 bases and J by 4 bases, with 18 bases between the two germline ends. The CDR3 region has the DNA TGTGCCAGCAGGATATCGGGGGCTATTTTAGAGACCCAGTACTTC. This gives the protein CASRISGAILETQYF.

The table lists this clone with a count of one. The J gene is TRBJ1-1, the V gene TRBV29-1; D is unclear. Germline lookup yields CDR1 SQVTM and CDR2 ANQGSEA. Trimming stripped 4 bases from V and 0 bases from J, with 18 bases between. CDR3 length equals 16 residues. CDR3 sequence reads: CSVVTGMGLMNTEAFF. CDR3 sequence (DNA): TGCAGCGTTGTTACCGGCATGGGTCTCATGAACACTGAAGCTTTCTTT. Full variable domain (remainder filled in from reference TRBV29-1 and TRBJ1-1): SAVISQKPSRDICQRGTSLTIQCQVDSQVTMMFWYRQQPGQSLTLIATANQGSEATYESGFVIDKFPISRPNLTFSTLTVSNMSPEDSSIYLCSVVTGMGLMNTEAFFGQGTRLTVV.

The V call is TRBV13, the J call TRBJ2-4; D uncertain. CDR3 length: 18 amino acids. Trimming pared 0 bases from V and 8 bases from J, leaving 23 bases between. Germline V CDR1 and CDR2: PRHDT, FYEKMQ (reference sequence). The CDR3: CASSLGVRGEGSFYIQYF. The CDR3 coding sequence is TGTGCCAGCAGCTTAGGAGTTCGAGGTGAAGGGTCGTTTTACATTCAGTACTTC. Combining the CDR3 with reference TRBV13 and TRBJ2-4 gives the whole variable domain AAGVIQSPRHLIKEKRETATLKCYPIPRHDTVYWYQQGPGQDPQFLISFYEKMQSDKGSIPDRFSAQQFSDYHSELNMSSLELGDSALYFCASSLGVRGEGSFYIQYFGAGTRLSVL.

This clone was found a few times. J is TRBJ2-7 and V is TRBV6-1; 13 positions agree with TRBD2. The CDR3 contains 15 residues. CDR1 MNHNS and CDR2 SASEGT come from the germline V gene. J gave up 3 bases and V 4 bases, and 3 bases lay outside the gene matches. CDR3 coding DNA: TGTGCCAGCAGTGGGAGGACTAGCGGGGGCTACGAGCAGTACTTC. Encoded protein: CASSGRTSGGYEQYF.

This clone has just a few counts. The genes are TRBV9 and TRBJ2-5; 8 bases are a match to TRBD1. The CDR3 covers 15 residues. V trimming: 4 bases; J trimming: 4 bases; junction bases outside the gene matches: 9. The germline gives CDR1 SGDLS, CDR2 YYNGEE. The CDR3 loop reads CASSPQDRVGETQYF. The CDR3 DNA follows: TGTGCCAGCAGCCCTCAGGACAGGGTGGGAGAGACCCAGTACTTC.

The genes are TRBV5-6 and TRBJ2-1; D gene uncertain. The germline V and J ends were trimmed by 6 bases and 1 base, with 11 bases remaining between them. Germline CDR1 and CDR2: SGHDT and YYEEEE. The CDR3 extends over 14 amino acids. CDR3 amino acids: CASNERRSYNEQFF. CDR3 bases: TGTGCCAGCAACGAGCGACGGTCCTACAATGAGCAGTTCTTC.